This T cell receptor (beta chain) was retrieved from a study of blood T cell repertoires in COVID-19. Study-level background: Samples came from the United States, Italy and Spain, spanning acute and convalescent COVID-19. PBMCs, B-cell-depleted T cells, or T cells provided the cDNA or gDNA that made up the material.

Authors' methods: Estimation of nucleated cell counts was performed using reference gene primer amplification. Repertoires were generated with immunoSEQ multiplex PCR, while TCRdb's copy carries only in-frame clones and drops some. Clonal size and the V and J genes are those of that table, whereas D and trimming came from the DNA. The sample shows approximately 85,000 clones, 86% of them seen only once. With 4 bases clipped from V and 3 bases from J, the junction kept 6 bases outside the gene matches. CDR1 and CDR2 from the germline V gene are MGHDK and SYGVNS. The CDR3 is made up of 15 amino acids. Material: peripheral blood. The TCR comes from a middle-aged man with active or convalescent COVID-19. The chain uses TRBV25-1 and TRBJ2-7, with 10 bases that match TRBD2. The CDR3 loop is CASSGRAGGGYEQYF. The CDR3 region has the DNA TGTGCCAGCAGTGGGAGAGCGGGAGGGGGCTACGAGCAGTACTTC.